This note documents a single T cell receptor beta chain sequence. The record originates from a study of blood T cells in healthy people across ages. A J-beta primer mix and a sample-barcoded 5' primer were used in a second PCR of about 7 to 12 cycles. Carrying 12 random nucleotides, a template-switch adaptor labeled each individual cDNA molecule. Each CDR3 protein is one row after TCRdb ran MiXCR on the 5' RACE reads. The data contain some 710,000 distinct CDR3 sequences, over 20% of them singletons. Germline CDR1 and CDR2: DFQATT and SNEGSKA (reference sequence). This CDR3 contains 12 residues. Trimming cost V 8 bases and J 11 bases; bases outside gene matches: 10.

The source of this sequence is a man in his 70s in good health. The chain joins TRBV20-1 to TRBJ2-5; 11 positions match TRBD1. Input material: blood. CDR3 loop: CSSRDRGFWQYF. In DNA, the CDR3 is TGCAGTTCCCGGGACAGGGGGTTTTGGCAGTACTTC.